This note documents a single T cell receptor (beta chain) sequence. Its target is unknown. From the RACE reads, TCRdb called clonotypes with MiXCR, one entry per CDR3 protein. This sample has 360,000 or so distinct CDR3 sequences, with about 6% found just once. The sample belongs to a study of human T cells and chemical hapten exposure. Specified time point: patch test 2, 6 weeks after DPC sensitization. Treatment denoted: therapeutic diphenylcyclopropenone sensitization with weekly scalp DPC. Regarding the study as a whole: Positive correlation was observed between PT1 expanded TCR counts and patch test score. No alteration of TCRs above 1 in 1000 frequency was seen with DPC sensitization.

CDR1 is MDHEN and CDR2 is SYDVKM in the germline V gene. The CDR3 runs 15 residues. V lost 7 bases and J lost 0, with 13 bases in between. Specimen: whole blood, collected in connection with sensitization to the hapten diphenylcyclopropenone (DPC). V and J are TRBV28 and TRBJ1-5; TRBD1 is a possible D gene (6 bases). This receptor was taken from a woman in her late teens or twenties with alopecia areata. Some clones in this sample may be carry-over from other donors' samples. Here the CDR3 DNA reads TGTGCCAGCAAAATCCGACAGGATAGCAATCAGCCCCAGCATTTT. Translating gives CASKIRQDSNQPQHF.